This TCR beta chain emerged from a study of CD8+ T cells in alopecia areata (dated by TCRdb to the late 2010s). In terms of the full investigation: The treated patients, all with moderate-to-severe alopecia areata, were enrolled in an open-label pilot trial of oral tofacitinib given at 5 to 10 mg twice daily. The study used high-throughput TCRbeta sequencing to examine T cell clonal expansion in alopecia areata, in both the C3H/HeJ mouse model and human patients. Biopsies were taken from tofacitinib-treated patients at baseline and at 4 and 24 weeks of treatment, and a later scalp biopsy was taken in several of the tofacitinib-treated patients. RNA came from the PAXgene miRNA kit for fixed scalp, the miRNeasy kit for PBMCs, and the RNeasy kit for mouse skin. Scalp clonality was compared across normal scalp (n=4), patchy alopecia areata scalp (n=8), and alopecia totalis/universalis scalp (n=8). Amplification of TCRbeta CDR3 regions was done by immunoSEQ multiplex PCR using 35 Vbeta forward primers and 13 Jbeta reverse primers. Patients stayed on tofacitinib for 6 to 18 months and then had 6 months of follow-up off drug so that delayed response and recurrence could be assessed. The SALT score, which quantifies the percentage of affected scalp surface area, was used to measure disease severity in treated patients. Human TCRbeta sequencing covered scalp tissue and sorted CD4+ and CD8+ peripheral blood T cells from patchy and totalis/universalis alopecia areata patients and healthy controls. The investigation overall reported the following: Unlike mouse skin, where gammadelta T cells dominate, normal human skin contains resident alphabeta T cells that get sequenced too, which complicates analysis of the scalp TCR repertoire. Shared TCR sequences between patients were less evident than in mice, which may be partly attributable to HLA diversity in the patient population. Because the treated cohort was small and had only one nonresponder, larger studies are needed to examine links between baseline CD8+ expansion and response. Tofacitinib significantly lowered scalp clonality and the number of expanded CD8+ clones among the top 100 scalp clones. During tofacitinib treatment, many expanded lesional clones stuck around in both scalp and blood, and this persistence may partly explain why relapse happens after treatment is stopped. Lesional scalp, especially in alopecia totalis/universalis, showed higher clonality and more expanded CD8+ clones than normal scalp, suggesting antigenic drive.

Library generation was performed with the immunoSEQ multiplex PCR assay. RNA was extracted from all samples and reverse transcribed into cDNA, which served as template for TCR sequencing. First-strand cDNA was synthesized with SuperScript III using a 2:1 mix of oligo-dT and random hexamers. A synthetic immune receptor repertoire was used to assess amplification bias, and residual bias was removed computationally. The study's own analysis went as follows. After raw reads were preprocessed to remove errors, the CDR3 was defined following IMGT conventions as running from the conserved cysteine to phenylalanine. To get clonality, Shannon entropy was normalized by log2 of the number of productive unique TCRs and the result was subtracted from 1. Scalp TCRbeta sequences were cross-referenced with sorted blood CD4 and CD8 repertoires so that the CD4 or CD8 identity of scalp clones could be inferred. Here the immuneACCESS table is served through TCRdb, limited to in-frame sequences with V and J called. Missing clones are a known gap in these copies; in checked studies unresolved V genes cover under half, and the rest lacks a known reason. V, J and clone size were drawn from that table, and D and trimming were deduced from the DNA. The sample table records around 110,000 clones; around 50% of these occur just once. The top ten clones comprise 9% to 15% of the sample.

Remarks on this clone: Its antigen has not been determined. Per-nucleotide qualities are absent, and no much larger clonotype sits a single base away.

V loses 4 bases of germline sequence and J loses 2 bases, and the interval between the two ends is 12 bases. The CDR3 runs 14 residues from the cysteine to the phenylalanine. CDR3 DNA is the only sequence kept; it has 42 bases, read in frame from the first base. CDR1 and CDR2 were assigned from the germline V gene as SNHLY and FYNNEI. Read against the paper, the sample's time point label means: roughly 24 weeks on oral tofacitinib. This specimen's treatment or condition label, interpreted: oral pan-JAK inhibitor, 5-10 mg twice daily. Lesional scalp punch biopsies and peripheral blood were collected from alopecia areata patients. After PBMCs were isolated by density centrifugation and stained for CD3, CD4 and CD8, a FACSAria was used to sort CD4+ and CD8+ T cells.

The sequence came from a human donor with alopecia areata. The sample here was CD8+ T cells sorted from blood, taken at week 24, from a patient treated with tofacitinib. Recombination linked TRBV2 to TRBJ2-7; TRBD2 could be the D gene, as 5 bases match. The bases read TGTGCCAGCAGTGTCAGCGGTGGGCCCTACGAGCAGTACTTC. Its protein reads: CASSVSGGPYEQYF.